This TCR beta chain stems from a study of T cells in Graves' hyperthyroidism and ophthalmopathy. Germline loops: CDR1 LGHDT, CDR2 YNNKEL (reference sequence). The V segment lost 0 bases and the J segment 8 bases; nucleotides outside the gene matches: 8. The CDR3 consists of 16 residues. Disease duration was under 3 months in the ophthalmopathy patients, who also had a Clinical Activity Score of at least 3 and a NOSPECS grade of at least 4. Uncontrolled infection, other autoimmune disease, pregnancy or lactation barred patients from enrollment. The study's findings and limits: Most thyroid clonotypes with frequency above 0.001 were detected in blood. A median approximately 6.5 months before onset, the model predicted ophthalmopathy.

This clonotype was detected once. The antigen remains undetermined. RNA transcripts provided the source from which TCR beta CDR3 regions were amplified. Primed by the HTBI set, a first-round RT-PCR was run on the TCR CDR3. TCRdb independently ran MiXCR on the multiplex PCR reads; one entry per CDR3 protein. Of about 250,000 distinct CDR3 sequences in the sample, about 20% are singletons; the top ten hold 50% to 75%. The V and J genes are TRBV3-1 and TRBJ2-1, with TRBD2 identical over 9 bases. The material sequenced was blood. This TCR came from a man between 25 and 39 years old with Graves' ophthalmopathy. The DNA of the CDR3 is TGTGCCAGCAGCCAAGATCGGTGGCGGGGGGGCGATGAGCAGTTCTTC. Translated: CASSQDRWRGGDEQFF.